This entry concerns a single TCR beta chain. Its antigen remains unknown. Other DNA sequences in the same sample also yield this CDR3. These data originate in a study of cytomegalovirus exposure and HLA in healthy donors. About the research overall: The roughly 130 validation repertoires, a later analysis reported, used the same platform as the approximately 670 repertoires from the first cohort.

Study outcomes and limitations: Reportedly, diagnosis of cytomegalovirus status by the classifier showed high specificity and sensitivity. The listing of about 150 TCR beta chains classed them as cytomegalovirus-associated. First-cohort TCR clusters tended to co-occur in the 90 to 150 validation repertoires, a later analysis found.

The CDR3 consists of 16 residues. Germline V CDR1 and CDR2: SGDLS, YYNGEE. V lost 2 bases and J lost 4; bases outside the gene matches: 4. This table comes from immunoSEQ multiplex PCR, and its TCRdb copy is limited to in-frame clones, with some not included. The sample consists of roughly 150,000 clones, approximately 88% of them appearing once. The sequence was obtained from a young woman in good health and CMV-seropositive. The V call is TRBV9, the J call TRBJ2-1, with 12 bases that match TRBD2. The material sequenced was PBMCs. The CDR3 coding sequence is TGTGCCAGCAGCGTGGGGACTAGCGGGCATTACAATGAGCAGTTCTTC. This translates into CASSVGTSGHYNEQFF.